This entry lists 10 T cell receptor beta chains sequenced from one sample in a study of shared clonotypes between healthy human individuals. This table comes from immunoSEQ multiplex PCR, and its TCRdb copy is limited to in-frame clones, with some not included. The data contain roughly 1,500,000 clones, around 98.5% of them singletons. Sequenced input: naive CD4+ T cells sorted from blood. Subset: CD45RA+ positively selected. These receptors all stem from a young man in good health.

This chain uses TRBV28 with TRBJ1-2; no reliable D call. The V end lost 7 bases, the J end lost 5 bases, and 17 bases lay between the germline ends. The CDR3 extends over 14 amino acids. In germline, CDR1 is MDHEN, CDR2 SYDVKM. The CDR3 reads CASTQVGPSYGYTF. CDR3 in DNA: TGTGCCAGCACTCAGGTGGGCCCTTCTTATGGCTACACCTTC.

The chain recombines TRBV29-1 with TRBJ1-1, with D maybe TRBD1 (5 bases). CDR1 is SQVTM, CDR2 ANQGSEA, per germline. The V end lost 6 bases, the J end lost 7 bases, and 18 bases lay between the germline ends. The CDR3 spans 13 residues. The CDR3 is CSVGPLTAGEAFF. For the CDR3, the DNA is TGCAGCGTGGGACCGCTCACAGCGGGTGAAGCTTTCTTT.

This clone was seen just once. This chain uses TRBV28 with TRBJ2-7; TRBD1 matches at 9 bases. The CDR3 spans 15 residues. CDR1 and CDR2 from the germline V gene are MDHEN and SYDVKM. Trimming took 4 bases from V and 2 from J; bases not matched to a gene: 6. CDR3: CASSSEGTGTYEQYF. DNA for the CDR3: TGTGCCAGCAGTTCCGAGGGGACAGGGACCTACGAGCAGTACTTC.

In the case of this clone: The sample carries other DNA sequences with the same CDR3. The genes are TRBV4-1 and TRBJ2-3, with D unresolved. This CDR3 comprises 12 residues. Looked up from germline, CDR1 is MGHRA and CDR2 is YSYEKL. Trimming left V 0 bases short and J 6 bases short, with 4 bases between. CDR3 amino acids: CASSQDRDTQYF. CDR3 nucleotides: TGCGCCAGCAGCCAAGATAGGGATACGCAGTATTTT.

The V and J genes are TRBV28 and TRBJ2-3; D remains ambiguous. From germline, CDR1 is MDHEN and CDR2 SYDVKM. Trimming left V 5 bases short and J 7 bases short, with 7 bases between. The CDR3 covers 11 residues. The CDR3 loop is CASSLGYTQYF. The CDR3 DNA follows: TGTGCCAGCAGTCTGGGGTATACGCAGTATTTT. The variable domain in full, completed from reference TRBV28 and TRBJ2-3, reads DVKVTQSSRYLVKRTGEKVFLECVQDMDHENMFWYRQDPGLGLRLIYFSYDVKMKEKGDIPEGYSVSREKKERFSLILESASTNQTSMYLCASSLGYTQYFGPGTRLTVL.

Only one count was recorded for this clone. The rearrangement links TRBV28 to TRBJ2-3; 10 bases agree with TRBD2. V was clipped by 4 bases and J by 2 bases; unmatched bases: 15. CDR3 length equals 19 residues. Germline V gene lookup returns CDR1 MDHEN and CDR2 SYDVKM. This CDR3 reads CASSSDRAVLAGVTDTQYF. The CDR3, as DNA: TGTGCCAGCAGTTCGGACAGGGCGGTTCTAGCGGGAGTCACAGATACGCAGTATTTT.

This chain links TRBV10-2 with TRBJ2-7; 8 bases line up with TRBD2. Trimming removed 0 bases from V and 5 bases from J; junction bases left unmatched: 9. Germline values: CDR1 WSHSY, CDR2 SAAADI. This CDR3 contains 16 residues. The CDR3 region is CASSESKSGRVDEQYF. CDR3 in DNA: TGCGCCAGCAGTGAGTCGAAGAGCGGGAGAGTGGACGAGCAGTACTTC.

CDR3 nucleotide sequence: TGTGCCAGCAGTTTCCAGTTTCACACTGAAGCTTTCTTT. Protein sequence: CASSFQFHTEAFF. The V call is TRBV27, the J call TRBJ1-1; no clear D. Germline CDR1 and CDR2: MNHEY and SMNVEV (reference sequence). The CDR3 sequence is 13 residues long. Between the trimmed V and J ends, which lost 3 bases and 3 bases, there was a span of 8 bases.

V and J are TRBV7-8 and TRBJ2-7; D unresolved. Trimming took 0 bases from V and 3 from J, leaving 21 bases between them. The CDR3 spans 18 residues. Per germline, CDR1 SGHVS and CDR2 FQNEAQ. The CDR3, as DNA: TGTGCCAGCAGCTTAGCTACCTTACTCGACACGTCCCACTACGAGCAGTACTTC. It encodes CASSLATLLDTSHYEQYF.

The V gene is TRBV15, the J gene TRBJ2-7; 14 nucleotides align to TRBD2. There are 18 residues in the CDR3. The V segment lost 2 bases and the J segment 4 bases; nucleotides outside the gene matches: 10. Germline V CDR1 and CDR2: LNHNV, YYDKDF (reference sequence). Here the CDR3 reads CATSRKGLAGARGYEQYF. CDR3 in DNA: TGTGCCACCAGCAGAAAGGGACTAGCGGGAGCCCGCGGGTACGAGCAGTACTTC.